These 7 T cell receptor beta chains came from one sample sequenced in a study of OX40 agonist ivuxolimab in advanced cancers. Sequencing used immunoSEQ multiplex PCR; TCRdb keeps in-frame clones, though not all of them. The sample lists under 85,000 clones, about 93% occurring once. Sequences were derived from CD4+ or CD8+ T cells sorted from blood, sampled in a trial of the OX40 agonist ivuxolimab. The receptors shown here come from an adult with an advanced solid tumor such as melanoma, head and neck, liver or kidney cancer.

J is TRBJ2-7 and V is TRBV19, with D perhaps assigned TRBD1 or TRBD2 (6 bases each). This CDR3 is built from 14 residues. Germline V lookup: CDR1 LNHDA, CDR2 SQIVND (reference sequence). V was clipped by 1 base and J by 2 bases, with 9 bases between them. The CDR3 region is CASSIGGGTYEQYF. Written as DNA, the CDR3 is TGTGCCAGTAGTATAGGAGGGGGGACCTACGAGCAGTACTTC.

The chain joins TRBV4-1 to TRBJ2-3; 9 nucleotides match TRBD2. The CDR3 is 16 amino acids. V lost 0 bases to trimming and J lost 7 bases; unmatched junction nucleotides: 8. Germline CDR1 MGHRA, CDR2 YSYEKL. The CDR3 protein is CASSQEFLAGDNTQYF. CDR3 coding DNA: TGCGCCAGCAGCCAAGAATTCTTAGCGGGGGACAATACGCAGTATTTT.

The genes are TRBV9 and TRBJ2-2; D is uncertain. Germline CDR1 and CDR2: SGDLS and YYNGEE. The CDR3 is 14 residues long. V lost 0 bases to trimming and J lost 5 bases, with 8 bases between them. CDR3 amino acids: CASSVDVGTGELFF. CDR3 sequence (DNA): TGTGCCAGCAGCGTAGATGTGGGGACCGGGGAGCTGTTTTTT.

CDR3: CASRANRATNEKLFF. The CDR3 DNA sequence: TGTGCCAGCAGAGCGAACAGGGCAACTAATGAAAAACTGTTTTTT. The chain uses TRBV2 and TRBJ1-4, with D perhaps matching TRBD1 (6 bases). V was pared by 6 bases and J by 0 bases, with 11 bases between. The CDR3 is 15 residues long. The V gene's germline CDR1 is SNHLY and CDR2 FYNNEI.

The chain employs TRBV2 and TRBJ2-1; TRBD2 aligns across 15 bases. This CDR3 comprises 18 residues. Germline V CDR1 and CDR2: SNHLY, FYNNEI. The trim removed 5 bases at V and 4 bases at J, leaving 9 bases unmatched. CDR3 protein: CASSTTPGLAGGYNEQFF. Written as DNA, the CDR3 is TGTGCCAGCAGTACTACCCCGGGACTAGCGGGGGGTTACAATGAGCAGTTCTTC.

The chain is built from TRBV27 and TRBJ2-5, with a tentative D call TRBD2 (5 bases). Germline CDR1 and CDR2: MNHEY and SMNVEV (reference sequence). V was shortened by 2 bases and J by 1 base, with 5 bases between the two germline ends. The CDR3 runs 13 residues. The DNA of the CDR3 is TGTGCCAGCAGTTTACGGGGCCAAGAGACCCAGTACTTC. Protein product: CASSLRGQETQYF.

The chain is built from TRBV29-1 and TRBJ1-2; D is unresolved. The germline gives CDR1 SQVTM, CDR2 ANQGSEA. CDR3 size: 13 residues. Between the trimmed V and J ends, which lost 1 base and 7 bases, there was a span of 13 bases. The DNA for the CDR3 is TGCAGCGTTGAAGGGGAGGAAGGGCTTGGCTACACCTTC. Translation gives CSVEGEEGLGYTF.